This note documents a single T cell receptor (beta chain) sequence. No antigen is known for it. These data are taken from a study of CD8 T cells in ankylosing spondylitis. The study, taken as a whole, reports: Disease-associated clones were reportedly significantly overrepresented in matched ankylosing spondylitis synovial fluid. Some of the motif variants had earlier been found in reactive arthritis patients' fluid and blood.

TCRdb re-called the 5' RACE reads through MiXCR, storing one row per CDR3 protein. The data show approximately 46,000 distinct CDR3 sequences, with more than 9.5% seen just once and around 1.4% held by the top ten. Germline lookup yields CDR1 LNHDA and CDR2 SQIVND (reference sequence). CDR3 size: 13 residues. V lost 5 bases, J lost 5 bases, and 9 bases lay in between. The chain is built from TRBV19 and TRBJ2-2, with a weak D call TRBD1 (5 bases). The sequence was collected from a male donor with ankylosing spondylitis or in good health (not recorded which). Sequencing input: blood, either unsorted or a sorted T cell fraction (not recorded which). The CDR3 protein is CASSGARTGELFF. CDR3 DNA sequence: TGTGCCAGTAGTGGGGCGCGGACCGGGGAGCTGTTTTTT.